This TCR beta chain was observed in a study of T-cell reconstitution after alpha-beta-depleted transplantation in children. Study conclusions and caveats: Where alpha-beta T cells came from about two months after transplant was reportedly several hundred expanded graft clones. Surviving thymic progenitors and recipient T cells were the source of high TCRbeta diversity at day 60 in some patients.

This clonotype was counted ten times or more. Its antigen remains unknown. Germline CDR1 and CDR2: SGHRS and YFSETQ. V was trimmed by 1 base and J by 1 base, leaving 5 bases between them. The CDR3 contains 14 residues. As it was prepared, the TCRbeta library received unique molecular identifiers. TCRdb reanalysed the PCR reads using MiXCR and keeps one entry per CDR3 protein. The sample lists about 540,000 distinct CDR3 sequences; more than 20% were seen once. Source: PBMCs, taken before TCRalphabeta/CD19-depleted stem cell transplant. This TCR derives from a boy under two years old with Wiskott-Aldrich syndrome, due to receive a stem cell transplant. V and J are TRBV5-1 and TRBJ2-2, with unresolved D. The CDR3 DNA reads TGCGCCAGCAGCTTGTCCCAGAACACCGGGGAGCTGTTTTTT. Translating it yields CASSLSQNTGELFF.